The 20 T cell receptor beta chains in this list originate from one sample, sequenced in a study of shared clonotypes between healthy human individuals (dated by TCRdb to about 2020). Library generation was performed with the immunoSEQ multiplex PCR assay. TCRdb re-hosts the immuneACCESS table, in-frame sequences only. Its copies lack some clones; in the studies checked, an unresolved V gene accounts for under half of them, and the cause for the rest is not known. Present in this sample are fewer than 550,000 clones, roughly 85% of which were seen just once. Together, the top ten hold around 13% of the sample. The sequenced material came from PBMCs. Every receptor here comes from a woman aged 40 to 49 in good health. Some clones in this sample may be carry-over from other donors' samples.

This chain joins TRBV19 and TRBJ2-7; tentatively, D is TRBD2 (6 bases). Trimming took 3 bases from V and 5 from J, leaving 11 bases between them. Germline lookup yields CDR1 LNHDA and CDR2 SQIVND (reference sequence). CDR3 size: 13 residues. The CDR3 protein is CASSIVGSNEQYF. The CDR3 coding sequence is TGTGCCAGTAGTATTGTCGGGAGCAACGAGCAGTACTTC.

This clone showed up just a few times. J is TRBJ2-2 and V is TRBV19; 12 nucleotides match TRBD1. The CDR3 is 17 amino acids. Germline CDR1 LNHDA, CDR2 SQIVND (reference sequence). V was pared by 5 bases and J by 3 bases, with 7 bases of the junction left unmatched. The CDR3 DNA reads TGTGCCAGTAGTCCGAGGGGGACAGGGGGCTACACCGGGGAGCTGTTTTTT. Its translation: CASSPRGTGGYTGELFF.

This clone has more than one count but fewer than ten. This chain links TRBV5-1 with TRBJ1-1, with 7 bases identical to TRBD1. The CDR3 extends over 13 amino acids. Germline V gene sequence: CDR1 SGHRS, CDR2 YFSETQ. The ends lost 4 bases at V and 3 bases at J; junction bases unmatched: 3. The CDR3 reads CASSRQGDTEAFF. DNA of the CDR3: TGCGCCAGCAGCCGACAGGGTGACACTGAAGCTTTCTTT.

This clone appeared a single time. The chain couples TRBV9 to TRBJ2-5, with 14 bases lining up with TRBD2. Germline CDR1 SGDLS, CDR2 YYNGEE. The CDR3 totals 16 residues. Trimming cost V 9 bases and J 2 bases; bases outside gene matches: 9. CDR3 nucleotides: TGTGCCACAGCCGTCGGGACTAGCGGGGGACAAGAGACCCAGTACTTC. Its protein is CATAVGTSGGQETQYF.

The chain combines TRBV28 with TRBJ1-6; D is undetermined. Looked up from germline, CDR1 is MDHEN and CDR2 is SYDVKM. Trimming removed 2 bases at V and 1 base at J, with 12 bases between. This CDR3 contains 17 residues. In DNA form, the CDR3 reads TGTGCCAGCAGTTTAACCCCGGGTTGGTCCTATAATTCACCCCTCCACTTT. It yields the protein CASSLTPGWSYNSPLHF.

Comment on this clone: A far larger clone lies a single base away; this is likely a read error. The chain joins TRBV11-2 to TRBJ2-7, with 8 bases matching TRBD2. Germline trimming cut 3 bases from V and 9 bases from J; bases unmatched to any gene: 13. The V gene's germline CDR1 is SGHAT and CDR2 FQNNGV. The length of the CDR3 is 15 residues. The DNA for the CDR3 is TGTGCCAGCAGCTTTCAGACCGGGACTAGGAACGTGCAGTACTTC. Translation gives CASSFQTGTRNVQYF. The variable domain in full, with the rest retrieved from reference TRBV11-2 and TRBJ2-7, is EAGVAQSPRYKIIEKRQSVAFWCNPISGHATLYWYQQILGQGPKLLIQFQNNGVVDDSQLPKDRFSAERLKGVDSTLKIQPAKLEDSAVYLCASSFQTGTRNVQYFGPGTRLTVT.

A few counts support this clone. The J gene is TRBJ1-1, the V gene TRBV20-1; no clear D gene. V dropped 5 bases and J dropped 0 bases, with 4 bases sitting between them. This CDR3 comprises 11 residues. From germline, CDR1 is DFQATT and CDR2 SNEGSKA (reference sequence). The CDR3 sequence: CSADVNTEAFF. The CDR3 DNA is TGCAGTGCTGATGTGAACACTGAAGCTTTCTTT.

The rearrangement joins TRBV9 to TRBJ2-5, with 8 nucleotides matching TRBD2. Germline CDR1 SGDLS, CDR2 YYNGEE. The CDR3 loop spans 14 amino acids. V was pared by 0 bases and J by 9 bases, with 7 bases of the junction left unmatched. Written as DNA, the CDR3 is TGTGCCAGCAGCGTAGGCGGGGGGACATGGGCCCAGTACTTC. Protein sequence: CASSVGGGTWAQYF. Variable domain in full (rest from reference TRBV9 and TRBJ2-5): DSGVTQTPKHLITATGQRVTLRCSPRSGDLSVYWYQQSLDQGLQFLIQYYNGEERAKGNILERFSAQQFPDLHSELNLSSLELGDSALYFCASSVGGGTWAQYFGPGTRLLVL.

This chain links TRBV16 with TRBJ2-7, with TRBD1 identical over 9 bases. CDR1 is KGHSY and CDR2 is FQNENV in the germline V gene. This CDR3 is 16 amino acids long. V shed 2 bases and J 6 bases; nucleotides not matched to a gene: 11. CDR3 residues: CASSQHLGQGIGEQYF. The CDR3 DNA is TGTGCCAGCAGCCAACACCTCGGACAGGGGATAGGCGAGCAGTACTTC.

The V gene is TRBV9, the J gene TRBJ1-4; no definite D call. V was shortened by 4 bases and J by 3 bases, with 13 bases between the two germline ends. CDR1 SGDLS and CDR2 YYNGEE come from the germline V gene. The CDR3 is made up of 15 amino acids. CDR3 in DNA: TGTGCCAGCAGCCCGCACAGTGTCTCTAATGAAAAACTGTTTTTT. Translation: CASSPHSVSNEKLFF.

Only a few counts were recorded for this clone. The V gene is TRBV30, the J gene TRBJ1-2; D is unclear. The CDR3 is made up of 12 amino acids. CDR1 and CDR2 (germline): GTSNPN, SVGIG (reference sequence). The ends were cut back, 1 base at V and 4 bases at J, with 7 bases in the middle. As DNA, the CDR3 is TGTGCCTGGAGTGGGACGGGCTATGGCTACACCTTC. Translating gives CAWSGTGYGYTF.

The J gene is TRBJ2-1, the V gene TRBV7-9, with 10 bases identical to TRBD2. Germline V CDR1 and CDR2: SEHNR, FQNEAQ (reference sequence). The V gene end was trimmed by 1 base and the J gene end by 16 bases; junction bases not matched to a gene: 13. The CDR3 is 15 amino acids. The CDR3 nucleotides read TGTGCCAGCAGCTTAGGGCTAGCGGGAGAGGCGATTTATTTCTTC. Translation gives CASSLGLAGEAIYFF.

This sequence joins TRBV19 and TRBJ2-6; D remains ambiguous. Germline loops: CDR1 LNHDA, CDR2 SQIVND (reference sequence). Trimming shortened V by 1 base and J by 2 bases, and 9 bases separated the two germline ends. CDR3 length equals 16 residues. The CDR3 bases are TGTGCCAGTAGTATAGTTGGTGTTGCTGGGGCCAACGTCCTGACTTTC. This translates into CASSIVGVAGANVLTF.

The rearrangement joins TRBV12-5 to TRBJ2-2, with 9 bases aligning to TRBD2. The ends lost 0 bases at V and 7 bases at J; junction bases unmatched: 21. This CDR3 is 21 amino acids long. Germline V gene sequence: CDR1 LGHNT, CDR2 FRNRAP. The CDR3: CASGLVLFPPEAGGPHGELFF. In DNA, the CDR3 is TGTGCTAGTGGTTTGGTACTGTTCCCCCCAGAGGCGGGAGGGCCGCACGGGGAGCTGTTTTTT.

About this clone: Other DNA sequences from this sample encode an identical CDR3 as well. This sequence joins TRBV5-1 and TRBJ2-3, with 10 bases fitting TRBD1. Germline V gives CDR1 SGHRS, CDR2 YFSETQ. Trimming took 4 bases from V and 3 from J; bases not matched to a gene: 5. The CDR3 has 15 residues. CDR3: CASSPRDRGTDTQYF. CDR3 bases: TGCGCCAGCAGCCCCCGGGACAGGGGTACAGATACGCAGTATTTT.

This chain connects TRBV28 to TRBJ2-7; tentatively, D is TRBD1 (5 bases). The CDR3 runs 10 residues. The germline V gene encodes CDR1 MDHEN and CDR2 SYDVKM. The V end was cut by 5 bases, the J end by 11 bases, with 10 bases between. The CDR3 DNA follows: TGTGCCAGCAGTGACAGACGAAAGTACTTC. This sequence encodes CASSDRRKYF.

This chain joins TRBV6-5 and TRBJ1-1; TRBD1 might be the D (5 bases). In germline, CDR1 is MNHEY, CDR2 SVGAGI. The CDR3 is 16 amino acids. With 2 bases removed from V and 2 bases from J, the gap between germline ends came to 15 bases. The CDR3 nucleotides read TGTGCCAGCAGTTACCCCACGGGGAGGGGAAACACTGAAGCTTTCTTT. It is translated as CASSYPTGRGNTEAFF.

In this sample, this clone turned up a few times. V gene TRBV5-4 combines with J gene TRBJ2-3; no clear D gene. The CDR3 is made up of 16 amino acids. Germline V gene sequence: CDR1 SGHNT, CDR2 YYREEE (reference sequence). V dropped 4 bases and J dropped 1 base, with 16 bases sitting between them. The CDR3 region is CASSPWWSGRTDTQYF. CDR3 nucleotides: TGTGCCAGCAGCCCCTGGTGGTCTGGGCGCACAGATACGCAGTATTTT.

V gene TRBV19 combines with J gene TRBJ2-1, with a tentative D call TRBD2 (6 bases). With 9 bases removed from V and 4 bases from J, the gap between germline ends came to 13 bases. The CDR3 has 13 amino acids. Germline V gives CDR1 LNHDA, CDR2 SQIVND (reference sequence). As DNA, the CDR3 is TGTGCCAGCCACGGGAGTTGGTACAATGAGCAGTTCTTC. Translation: CASHGSWYNEQFF.

Comments on this clone: The junction does not match germline at one end; this may be a read error. J is TRBJ1-2 and V is TRBV27, with 10 positions matching TRBD1. The CDR3 is 14 amino acids. Germline assignment: CDR1 MNHEY and CDR2 SMNVEV (reference sequence). CDR3 residues: CASSLAGQGRRPHF. CDR3 DNA: TGTGCCAGCAGTTTAGCGGGACAGGGGCGCCGGCCACACTTC.